These 15 T cell receptor beta chains came from one sample sequenced in a study of kidney transplant recipient with SARS-CoV-2 infection. TCRdb processed the reads anew with MiXCR; each CDR3 protein has one entry. The sample has about 240,000 distinct CDR3 sequences; around 26% are singletons. This specimen was a blood sample, taken at baseline and on roughly day 120 from a kidney transplant recipient. Source of these receptors: a male patient between 25 and 40 years old who had COVID-19 and was a kidney transplant recipient. The graft donor may have contributed some T cells.

On this clonotype itself: This may be a read error, as it is one base from a much larger clone. This chain links TRBV6-4 with TRBJ1-1, with D uncertain. The germline CDR1 and CDR2 sequences are MRHNA and SNTAGT. The CDR3 loop spans 15 amino acids. CDR3 sequence: CAGSVAADQNTEAFF. The CDR3 DNA sequence: TGTGCCGGCAGTGTTGCGGCAGACCAGAACACTGAAGCTTTCTTT.

In its sample, this clonotype was seen many times. The V and J genes are TRBV13 and TRBJ1-3; D not resolved. Trimming took 5 bases from V and 0 from J, leaving 14 bases between them. The CDR3 loop spans 16 amino acids. Germline V gene data show CDR1 as PRHDT and CDR2 as FYEKMQ (reference sequence). The CDR3 DNA reads TGTGCCAGCAGCCCGGACGGGTACTACTCTGGAAACACCATATATTTT. Residues: CASSPDGYYSGNTIYF.

With respect to this clonotype: Since a much larger clone is just one base distant, this may be a read error. The chain recombines TRBV5-4 with TRBJ1-2; D remains unclear. This CDR3 spans 16 amino acids. Germline loops: CDR1 SGHNT, CDR2 YYREEE (reference sequence). Trimming removed 6 bases from V and 4 bases from J, with 22 bases in between. CDR3 nucleotide sequence: TGTGCCAGCACAATTATCGTACCAGGAAGGACCTATGGCTACACCTTC. Translating gives CASTIIVPGRTYGYTF.

Details on this clonotype: A much more abundant neighbour one base away suggests this may be a read error. V is TRBV6-2 or TRBV6-3 and J is TRBJ2-2; D possibly uses TRBD1 or TRBD2 (5 bases each). Germline-derived CDR1 and CDR2 are MNHEY and SVGEGT. The CDR3 runs to 14 residues. The CDR3, as DNA: TGTACCAGCAGCAGGGACCTACGCACCGGGGAGCTGTTTTTT. Its protein is CTSSRDLRTGELFF.

Turning to this clonotype: A much larger clone lies one base from this, so it may be a read error. This CDR3 is missing its conserved last phenylalanine or tryptophan, likely due to a read error. V and J are TRBV28 and TRBJ1-2, with TRBD1 identical over 7 bases. CDR1 is MDHEN, CDR2 SYDVKM, per germline. The CDR3 loop spans 15 amino acids. V shed 5 bases, J shed 7 bases, and the junction held 13 bases outside the gene matches. Written as DNA, the CDR3 is TGTGCCAGCAGTGCGACAGGGACGGTATGGGGTGGCTACACCCTC. It specifies CASSATGTVWGGYTL.

In its sample, this clonotype was seen many times. The chain employs TRBV7-2 and TRBJ1-2; D gene unclear. This CDR3 comprises 15 residues. V lost 5 bases and J lost 5, with 18 bases in between. Germline V gene lookup returns CDR1 SGHTA and CDR2 FQGNSA. CDR3 loop: CASSTYRPLLYGYTF. In nucleotides, the CDR3 is TGTGCCAGCAGCACCTATAGGCCCCTACTATATGGCTACACCTTC.

A remark on this clonotype: A much bigger clone sits one base away, suggesting this may be a read error. This sequence joins TRBV24-1 and TRBJ1-4; TRBD1 is a possible D gene (6 bases). Trimming took off 4 bases at V and 10 bases at J, with 18 bases between the two ends. CDR1 and CDR2 from the germline V gene are KGHDR and SFDVKD. The CDR3 contains 15 residues. The CDR3 region is CATSDLDRPKGKLFF. CDR3 nucleotides: TGTGCCACCAGTGACCTGGACAGACCTAAGGGAAAACTGTTTTTT.

This clonotype has just a few counts. The chain couples TRBV7-6 to TRBJ1-2; D unclear. The germline V and J ends were trimmed by 4 bases and 4 bases, with 22 bases remaining between them. The CDR3 contains 17 residues. Germline CDR1 and CDR2: SGHVS and FNYEAQ. For the CDR3, the DNA is TGTGCCAGCAGCTACGCTGGTGAATCTCGAAAGACCTATGGCTACACCTTC. Its protein is CASSYAGESRKTYGYTF.

This clonotype was counted at least ten times. This chain uses TRBV10-2 with TRBJ1-2, with a tentative D call TRBD1 (6 bases). Germline V CDR1 and CDR2: WSHSY, SAAADI. Trimming removed 5 bases from V and 4 bases from J, with 23 bases in between. The CDR3 contains 17 residues. The CDR3 here is CASSRGHTSRKTYGYTF. The CDR3 nucleotides are TGCGCCAGCAGTAGGGGACACACTTCTAGAAAGACCTATGGCTACACCTTC.

The sample holds many counts of this clonotype. V gene TRBV7-9 combines with J gene TRBJ1-1; D possibly corresponds to TRBD1 (6 bases). Germline CDR1 SEHNR, CDR2 FQNEAQ (reference sequence). The CDR3 extends over 16 amino acids. V dropped 5 bases and J dropped 0 bases, with 16 bases sitting between them. CDR3 in DNA: TGTGCCAGCAGCGATAAACCGGGACACCTGAACACTGAAGCTTTCTTT. Translation: CASSDKPGHLNTEAFF.

This clonotype has at least ten counts. The CDR3 spells CASSQDAAGYGYTF. In nucleotides, the CDR3 is TGCGCCAGCAGCCAGGATGCCGCAGGGTATGGCTACACCTTC. The J gene is TRBJ1-2, the V gene TRBV5-1; possibly TRBD1 for D (5 bases). CDR1 and CDR2 (germline): SGHRS, YFSETQ. This CDR3 is 14 amino acids long. Between the trimmed V and J ends, which lost 4 bases and 5 bases, there was a span of 15 bases.

The CDR3 sequence is CSADSSTGMSDQETQYF. DNA of the CDR3: TGCAGTGCTGATTCGTCGACAGGGATGAGTGATCAAGAGACCCAGTACTTC. This chain links TRBV20-1 with TRBJ2-5; TRBD1 aligns across 7 bases. CDR3 length: 17 amino acids. The J segment lost 2 bases and the V segment lost 5 bases, leaving 17 bases of the junction unmatched. The germline CDR1 and CDR2 sequences are DFQATT and SNEGSKA (reference sequence).

In its sample, this clonotype was seen many times. The rearrangement joins TRBV4-3 to TRBJ1-2; D gene ambiguous. The V end was cut by 5 bases, the J end by 4 bases, with 23 bases between. The CDR3 extends over 17 amino acids. CDR1 LGHNA and CDR2 YSLEER come from the germline V gene. As DNA, the CDR3 is TGCGCCAGCAGCATCATGCGAGGACGTCGAAAGACCTATGGCTACACCTTC. Protein product: CASSIMRGRRKTYGYTF.

Many counts were recorded for this clonotype. This sequence joins TRBV7-6 and TRBJ1-2; no reliable D call. CDR1 and CDR2 (germline): SGHVS, FNYEAQ. V gave up 5 bases and J gave up 4 bases, with 23 bases separating them. This CDR3 is 17 amino acids long. CDR3 DNA sequence: TGTGCCAGCAGCGTGTCCACTGAATCTCGAAAGACCTATGGCTACACCTTC. The encoded protein is CASSVSTESRKTYGYTF.

In its sample, this clonotype was seen a few times. This rearrangement joins TRBV6-5 to TRBJ2-3, with TRBD1 identical over 7 bases. The V and J ends lost 5 bases and 4 bases, in that order; junction bases with no gene match: 9. Germline values: CDR1 MNHEY, CDR2 SVGAGI. The CDR3 covers 15 residues. The CDR3 DNA reads TGTGCCAGCAGTGTGATACCTGGACAGGCAGATACGCAGTATTTT. The encoded protein is CASSVIPGQADTQYF.